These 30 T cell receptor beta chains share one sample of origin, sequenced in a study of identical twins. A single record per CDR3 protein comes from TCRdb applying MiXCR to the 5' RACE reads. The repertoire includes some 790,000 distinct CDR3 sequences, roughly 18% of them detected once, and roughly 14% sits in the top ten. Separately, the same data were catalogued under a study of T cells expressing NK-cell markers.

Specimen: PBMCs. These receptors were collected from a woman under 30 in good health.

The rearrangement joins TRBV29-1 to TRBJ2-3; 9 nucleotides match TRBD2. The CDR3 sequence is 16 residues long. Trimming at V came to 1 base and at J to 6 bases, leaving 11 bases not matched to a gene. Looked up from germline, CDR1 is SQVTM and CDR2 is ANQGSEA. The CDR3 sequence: CSVEGLAGRPRDTQYF. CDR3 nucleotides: TGCAGCGTTGAAGGCCTAGCGGGACGGCCGCGGGATACGCAGTATTTT.

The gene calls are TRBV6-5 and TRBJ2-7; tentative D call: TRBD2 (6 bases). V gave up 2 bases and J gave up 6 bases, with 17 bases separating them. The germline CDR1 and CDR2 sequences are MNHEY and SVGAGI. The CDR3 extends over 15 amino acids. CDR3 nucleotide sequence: TGTGCCAGCAGTTACGACCGACTAGGATCGATCGAGCAGTACTTC. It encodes CASSYDRLGSIEQYF.

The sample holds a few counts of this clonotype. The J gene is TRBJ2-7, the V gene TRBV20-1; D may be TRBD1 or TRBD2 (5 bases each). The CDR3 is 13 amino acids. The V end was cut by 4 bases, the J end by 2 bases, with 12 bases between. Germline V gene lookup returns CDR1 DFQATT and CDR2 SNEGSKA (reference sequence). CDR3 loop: CSAKGLAAYEQYF. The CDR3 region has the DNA TGCAGTGCTAAGGGGCTAGCAGCCTACGAGCAGTACTTC.

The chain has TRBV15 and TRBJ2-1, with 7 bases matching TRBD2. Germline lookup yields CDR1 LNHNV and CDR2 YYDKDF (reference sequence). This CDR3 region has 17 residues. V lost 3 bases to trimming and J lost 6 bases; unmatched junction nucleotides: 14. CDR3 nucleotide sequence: TGTGCCACCAGCAGTACCTCGGCTAGCGGAGCCACCAATGAGCAGTTCTTC. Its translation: CATSSTSASGATNEQFF. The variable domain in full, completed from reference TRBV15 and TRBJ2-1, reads DAMVIQNPRYQVTQFGKPVTLSCSQTLNHNVMYWYQQKSSQAPKLLFHYYDKDFNNEADTPDNFQSRRPNTSFCFLDIRSPGLGDTAMYLCATSSTSASGATNEQFFGPGTRLTVL.

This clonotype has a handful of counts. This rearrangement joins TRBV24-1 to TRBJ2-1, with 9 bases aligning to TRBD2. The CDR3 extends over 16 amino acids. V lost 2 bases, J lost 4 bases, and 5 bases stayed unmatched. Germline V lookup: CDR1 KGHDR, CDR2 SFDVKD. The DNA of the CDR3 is TGTGCCACCAGTGATTCAGTAGCGGGAGCTTACAATGAGCAGTTCTTC. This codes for CATSDSVAGAYNEQFF.

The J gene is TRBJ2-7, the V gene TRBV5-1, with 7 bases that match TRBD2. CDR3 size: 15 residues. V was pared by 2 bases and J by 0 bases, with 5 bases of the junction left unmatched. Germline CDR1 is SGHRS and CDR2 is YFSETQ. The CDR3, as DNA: TGCGCCAGCAGCTTCGCGGGGGATAGCTCCTACGAGCAGTACTTC. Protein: CASSFAGDSSYEQYF. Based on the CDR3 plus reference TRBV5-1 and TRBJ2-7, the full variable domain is KAGVTQTPRYLIKTRGQQVTLSCSPISGHRSVSWYQQTPGQGLQFLFEYFSETQRNKGNFPGRFSGRQFSNSRSEMNVSTLELGDSALYLCASSFAGDSSYEQYFGPGTRLTVT.

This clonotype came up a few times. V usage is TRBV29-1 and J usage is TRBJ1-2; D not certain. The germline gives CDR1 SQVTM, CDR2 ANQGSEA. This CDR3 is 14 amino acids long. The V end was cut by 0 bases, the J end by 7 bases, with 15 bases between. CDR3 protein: CSVEDQPPQSGYTF. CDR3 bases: TGCAGCGTTGAAGATCAACCTCCCCAGTCTGGCTACACCTTC.

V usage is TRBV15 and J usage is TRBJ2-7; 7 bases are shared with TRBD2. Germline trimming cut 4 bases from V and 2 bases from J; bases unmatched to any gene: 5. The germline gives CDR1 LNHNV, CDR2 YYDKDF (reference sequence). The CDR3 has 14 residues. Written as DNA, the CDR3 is TGTGCCACCAGCATCTATCGGGGGGCCTACGAGCAGTACTTC. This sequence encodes CATSIYRGAYEQYF.

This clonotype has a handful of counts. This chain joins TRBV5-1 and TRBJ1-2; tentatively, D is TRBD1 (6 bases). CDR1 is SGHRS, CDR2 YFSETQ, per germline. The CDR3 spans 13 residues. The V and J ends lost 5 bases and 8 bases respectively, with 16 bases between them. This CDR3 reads CASRQDSVGGYTF. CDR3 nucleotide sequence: TGCGCCAGCAGACAGGACAGCGTCGGGGGCTACACCTTC.

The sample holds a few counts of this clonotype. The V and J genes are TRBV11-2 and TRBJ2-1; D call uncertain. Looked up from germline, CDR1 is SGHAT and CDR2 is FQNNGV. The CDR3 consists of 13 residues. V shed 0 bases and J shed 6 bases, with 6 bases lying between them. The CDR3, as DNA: TGTGCCAGCAGCTTAGATAAGCGCAATGAGCAGTTCTTC. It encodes CASSLDKRNEQFF.

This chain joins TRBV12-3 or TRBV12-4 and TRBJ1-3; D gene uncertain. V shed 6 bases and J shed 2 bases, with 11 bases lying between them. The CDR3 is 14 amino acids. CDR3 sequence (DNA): TGTGCCAGCAGACCTCAAGTGACTGGAAACACCATATATTTT. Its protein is CASRPQVTGNTIYF.

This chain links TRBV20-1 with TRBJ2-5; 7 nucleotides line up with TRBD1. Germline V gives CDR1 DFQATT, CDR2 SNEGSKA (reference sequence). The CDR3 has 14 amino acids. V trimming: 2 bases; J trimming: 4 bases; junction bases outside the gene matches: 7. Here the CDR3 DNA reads TGCAGTGCTAGACAAACTCCAGGGGGAGAGACCCAGTACTTC. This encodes CSARQTPGGETQYF.

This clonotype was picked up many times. CDR3 sequence (DNA): TGTGCCACCACCAGGATGAGCGGGAGGTTATACAATGAGCAGTTCTTC. The encoded protein is CATTRMSGRLYNEQFF. The chain employs TRBV15 and TRBJ2-1, with 9 bases identical to TRBD2. Germline V gene lookup returns CDR1 LNHNV and CDR2 YYDKDF (reference sequence). The V gene end was trimmed by 7 bases and the J gene end by 4 bases; junction bases not matched to a gene: 11. This CDR3 is built from 16 residues.

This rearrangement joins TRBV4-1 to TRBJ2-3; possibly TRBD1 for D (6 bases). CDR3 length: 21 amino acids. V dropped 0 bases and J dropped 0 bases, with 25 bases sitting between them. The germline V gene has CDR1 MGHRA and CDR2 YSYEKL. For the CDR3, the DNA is TGCGCCAGCAGCCAAGAATCGGTCCTGGGGGCATTCGACCCTAGCACAGATACGCAGTATTTT. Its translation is CASSQESVLGAFDPSTDTQYF.

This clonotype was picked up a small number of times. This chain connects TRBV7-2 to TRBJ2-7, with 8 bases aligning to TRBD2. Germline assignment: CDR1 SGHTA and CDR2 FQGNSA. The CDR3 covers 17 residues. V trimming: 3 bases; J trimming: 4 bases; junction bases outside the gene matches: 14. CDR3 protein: CASSFGGLAGGSYEQYF. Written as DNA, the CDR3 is TGTGCCAGCAGCTTCGGGGGGCTGGCGGGAGGTTCGTACGAGCAGTACTTC. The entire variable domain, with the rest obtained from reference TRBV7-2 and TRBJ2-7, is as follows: GAGVSQSPSNKVTEKGKDVELRCDPISGHTALYWYRQSLGQGLEFLIYFQGNSAPDKSGLPSDRFSAERTGGSVSTLTIQRTQQEDSAVYLCASSFGGLAGGSYEQYFGPGTRLTVT.

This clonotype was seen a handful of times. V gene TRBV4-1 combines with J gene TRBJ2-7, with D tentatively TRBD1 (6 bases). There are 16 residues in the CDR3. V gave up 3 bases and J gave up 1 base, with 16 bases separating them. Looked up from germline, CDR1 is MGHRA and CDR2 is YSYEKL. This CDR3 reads CASSHSHDRSSYEQYF. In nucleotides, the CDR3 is TGCGCCAGCAGCCACAGCCATGACAGGAGTTCCTACGAGCAGTACTTC.

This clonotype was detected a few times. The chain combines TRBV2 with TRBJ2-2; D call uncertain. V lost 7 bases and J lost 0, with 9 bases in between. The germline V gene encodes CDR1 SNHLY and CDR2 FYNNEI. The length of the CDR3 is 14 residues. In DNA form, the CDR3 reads TGTGCCAGCACGCCTAACGCGAACACCGGGGAGCTGTTTTTT. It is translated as CASTPNANTGELFF.

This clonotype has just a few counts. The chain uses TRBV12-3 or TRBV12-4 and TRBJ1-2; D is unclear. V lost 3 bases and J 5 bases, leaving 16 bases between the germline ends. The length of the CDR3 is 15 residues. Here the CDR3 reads CASSLSRQSRYGYTF. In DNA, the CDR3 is TGTGCCAGCAGTTTGTCTCGGCAGAGTCGATATGGCTACACCTTC.

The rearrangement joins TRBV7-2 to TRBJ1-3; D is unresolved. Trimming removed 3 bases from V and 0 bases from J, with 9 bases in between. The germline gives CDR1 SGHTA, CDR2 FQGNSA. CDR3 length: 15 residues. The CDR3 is CASSLGHASGNTIYF. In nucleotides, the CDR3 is TGTGCCAGCAGCTTGGGTCATGCCTCTGGAAACACCATATATTTT.

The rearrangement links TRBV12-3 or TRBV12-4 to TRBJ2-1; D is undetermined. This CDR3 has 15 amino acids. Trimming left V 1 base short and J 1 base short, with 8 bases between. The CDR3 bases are TGTGCCAGCAGTTTAGGCCGACGATCCTACAATGAGCAGTTCTTC. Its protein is CASSLGRRSYNEQFF.

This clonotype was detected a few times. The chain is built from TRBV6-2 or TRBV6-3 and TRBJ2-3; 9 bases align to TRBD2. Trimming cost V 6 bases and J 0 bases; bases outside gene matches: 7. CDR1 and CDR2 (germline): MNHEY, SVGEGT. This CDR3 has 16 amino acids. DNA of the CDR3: TGTGCCAGCAGACCGAGACTAGCGGATAGCACAGATACGCAGTATTTT. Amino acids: CASRPRLADSTDTQYF.

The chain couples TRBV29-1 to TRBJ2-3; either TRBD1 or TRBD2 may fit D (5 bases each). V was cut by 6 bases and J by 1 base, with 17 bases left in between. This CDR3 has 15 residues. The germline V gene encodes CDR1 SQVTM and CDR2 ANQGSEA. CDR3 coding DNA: TGCAGCGTGGGAGACAGAAACGGGGGCACAGATACGCAGTATTTT. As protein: CSVGDRNGGTDTQYF.

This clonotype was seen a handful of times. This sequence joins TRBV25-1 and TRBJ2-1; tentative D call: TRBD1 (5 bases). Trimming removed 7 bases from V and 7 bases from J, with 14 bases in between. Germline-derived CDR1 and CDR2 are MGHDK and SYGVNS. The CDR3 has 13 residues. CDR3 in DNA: TGTGCCAGCACGCAGGGTCCTGCTAATGAGCAGTTCTTC. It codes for CASTQGPANEQFF.

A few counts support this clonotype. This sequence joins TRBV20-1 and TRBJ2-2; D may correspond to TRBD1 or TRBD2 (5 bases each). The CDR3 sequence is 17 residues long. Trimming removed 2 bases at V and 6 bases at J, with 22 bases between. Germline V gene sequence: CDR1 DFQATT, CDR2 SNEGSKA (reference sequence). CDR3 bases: TGCAGTGCTAGACCCCGATTACGGGACCGCGAGGCCGGGGAGCTGTTTTTT. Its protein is CSARPRLRDREAGELFF.

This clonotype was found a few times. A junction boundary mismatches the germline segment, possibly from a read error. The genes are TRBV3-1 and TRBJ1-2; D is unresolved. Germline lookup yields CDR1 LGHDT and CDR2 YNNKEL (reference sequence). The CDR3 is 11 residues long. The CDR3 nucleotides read TGTGCCAGCAGACAAGAGGGTGGCTACACCTTC. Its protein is CASRQEGGYTF.

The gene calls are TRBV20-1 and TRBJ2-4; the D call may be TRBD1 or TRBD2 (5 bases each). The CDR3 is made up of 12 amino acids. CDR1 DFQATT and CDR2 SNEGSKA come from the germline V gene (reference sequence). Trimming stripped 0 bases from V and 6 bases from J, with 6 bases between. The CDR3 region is CSAREGTNIQYF. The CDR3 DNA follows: TGCAGTGCTAGAGAGGGGACAAACATTCAGTACTTC.

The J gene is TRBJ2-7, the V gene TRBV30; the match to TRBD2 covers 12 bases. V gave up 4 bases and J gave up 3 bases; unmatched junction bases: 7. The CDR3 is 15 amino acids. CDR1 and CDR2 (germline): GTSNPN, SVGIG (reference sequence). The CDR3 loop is CAWNRLAGVNYEQYF. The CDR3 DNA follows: TGTGCCTGGAACCGACTAGCGGGAGTTAACTACGAGCAGTACTTC.

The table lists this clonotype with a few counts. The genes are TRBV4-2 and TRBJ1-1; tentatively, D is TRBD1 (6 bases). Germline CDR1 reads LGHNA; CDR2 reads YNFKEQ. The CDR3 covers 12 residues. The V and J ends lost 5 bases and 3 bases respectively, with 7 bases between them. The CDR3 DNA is TGTGCCAGCAGCACAGGGTACACTGAAGCTTTCTTT. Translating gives CASSTGYTEAFF.

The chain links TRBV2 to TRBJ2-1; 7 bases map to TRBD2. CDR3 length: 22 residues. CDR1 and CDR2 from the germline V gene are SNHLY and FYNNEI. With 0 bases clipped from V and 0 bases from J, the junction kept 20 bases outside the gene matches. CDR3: CASSEALSAWLAVSRSYNEQFF. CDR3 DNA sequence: TGTGCCAGCAGTGAAGCGCTCTCAGCTTGGCTAGCGGTTTCTCGCTCCTACAATGAGCAGTTCTTC.

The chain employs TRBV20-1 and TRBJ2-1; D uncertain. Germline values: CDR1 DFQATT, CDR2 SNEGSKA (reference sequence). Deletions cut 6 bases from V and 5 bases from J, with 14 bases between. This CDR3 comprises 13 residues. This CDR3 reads CSASDLLHNEQFF. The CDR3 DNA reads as TGCAGTGCCTCCGACTTGCTACACAATGAGCAGTTCTTC.